These T cell receptor beta chains were read from a single sample in a study of vaccination and CD4 T cells after COVID-19. TCRdb fed the PCR reads into MiXCR, producing one record per CDR3 protein. The data show 25,000 or so distinct CDR3 sequences, roughly two thirds seen once. These receptors' targets are unknown. The sequenced sample was CD4+ T cells from blood, cultured in vitro, obtained after SARS-CoV-2 vaccination. All receptors derive from a human donor who received a COVID-19 vaccine. Both conserved end residues are part of each CDR3. The order of the fields is V gene, clone size, D gene, J gene, CDR3 protein, CDR3 DNA. The D gene is left open where the match is weak. Clone size is given for some rows only: seen once, a few or many times, or a class if the clone is expanded.

TRBV5-4,NA,TRBD2,TRBJ2-3,CASSPSGGSTDTQYF,TGTGCCAGCAGTCCTAGCGGGGGCAGCACAGATACGCAGTATTTT
TRBV7-2,NA,TRBD2,TRBJ2-7,CASSQGASGGYYEQYF,TGTGCCAGCAGCCAGGGGGCTAGCGGGGGTTACTATGAGCAGTACTTC
TRBV24-1,NA,NA,TRBJ1-2,CATSDSGRGGYTF,TGTGCCACCAGTGACTCGGGACGCGGGGGCTACACCTTC
TRBV10-3,NA,TRBD2,TRBJ2-2,CALQTSGGRSTGELFF,TGTGCCTTGCAGACTAGCGGGGGTCGTAGCACCGGGGAGCTGTTTTTT
TRBV2,NA,NA,TRBJ1-2,CASSEAAGLKARANYGYTF,TGTGCCAGCAGTGAAGCTGCGGGACTCAAGGCCAGAGCTAACTATGGCTACACCTTC
TRBV7-9,NA,TRBD1,TRBJ1-6,CASSRDRGNSPLHF,TGTGCCAGCAGCCGGGACAGGGGGAATTCACCCCTCCACTTT
TRBV7-9,few,TRBD1,TRBJ2-1,CASSLTGAYNEQFF,TGTGCCAGCAGCTTAACAGGGGCCTACAATGAGCAGTTCTTC
TRBV20-1,NA,TRBD1,TRBJ1-2,CSPTGGNYGYTF,TGCAGTCCTACAGGGGGAAACTATGGCTACACCTTC
TRBV29-1,NA,NA,TRBJ2-3,CSVVQRMVTDTQYF,TGCAGCGTTGTGCAGCGGATGGTGACAGATACGCAGTATTTT
TRBV19,NA,TRBD1,TRBJ2-2,CASTARGQGVRTGELFF,TGTGCCAGTACCGCCCGAGGACAGGGTGTGAGAACCGGGGAGCTGTTTTTT
TRBV15,NA,TRBD1,TRBJ2-7,CATSRPPGQGADEQYF,TGTGCCACCAGCAGACCACCGGGACAGGGGGCAGACGAGCAGTACTTC
TRBV28,NA,TRBD2,TRBJ2-3,CASSPSGGAGRDTQYF,TGTGCCAGCAGTCCCAGCGGGGGGGCGGGGAGGGATACGCAGTATTTT
TRBV19,NA,TRBD2,TRBJ2-3,CASSISRTSDTQYF,TGTGCCAGTAGTATATCTAGGACTAGTGATACGCAGTATTTT
TRBV2,NA,TRBD2,TRBJ2-5,CASSDSSSGKETQYF,TGTGCCAGCAGTGATTCGTCTAGCGGGAAGGAGACCCAGTACTTC
TRBV10-1,few,TRBD2,TRBJ2-7,CASSSSGGTDEQYF,TGCGCCAGCAGTTCTAGCGGGGGGACGGACGAGCAGTACTTC
TRBV20-1,NA,TRBD2,TRBJ2-3,CSARRGGTDTQYF,TGCAGTGCTAGACGGGGGGGCACAGATACGCAGTATTTT
TRBV2,few,NA,TRBJ2-1,CASSGANEQFF,TGTGCCAGCAGTGGAGCGAATGAGCAGTTCTTC
TRBV12-3/TRBV12-4,NA,TRBD1,TRBJ1-2,CASSLQGAYYGYTF,TGTGCCAGCAGTCTCCAGGGGGCCTACTATGGCTACACCTTC
TRBV6-1,NA,NA,TRBJ1-5,CASRAEIWHSNQPQHF,TGTGCCAGCAGGGCCGAAATTTGGCATAGCAATCAGCCCCAGCATTTT
TRBV2,NA,TRBD1,TRBJ1-1,CASREDRGTQRVNTEAFF,TGTGCCAGCAGGGAGGACAGGGGAACTCAGCGCGTGAACACTGAAGCTTTCTTT
TRBV19,NA,NA,TRBJ1-2,CASSTGQYGYTF,TGTGCCAGTAGTACCGGACAGTATGGCTACACCTTC
TRBV6-1,NA,NA,TRBJ1-5,CASSARGMDSNQPQHF,TGTGCCAGCAGTGCCCGGGGAATGGATAGCAATCAGCCCCAGCATTTT
TRBV20-1,NA,NA,TRBJ2-1,CSAETDAGTLFQQFF,TGCAGTGCGGAGACCGATGCGGGGACCTTGTTTCAGCAGTTCTTC
TRBV19,NA,NA,TRBJ1-6,CASSIGRGLNSPLHF,TGTGCCAGTAGTATAGGTCGGGGCCTGAATTCACCCCTCCACTTT
TRBV6-1,NA,NA,TRBJ1-2,CASSEVWGSGGYTF,TGTGCCAGCAGTGAAGTATGGGGGTCCGGTGGCTACACCTTC